One sample yielded the 29 T cell receptor beta chains listed below, sequenced in a study of shared clonotypes between healthy human individuals. Produced via immunoSEQ multiplex PCR; TCRdb's table is partial and in-frame only. The sample includes 500,000 or so clones, roughly 95% of them seen just once. Sample: naive CD4+ T cells sorted from blood. Subset indicated: CD45RA+ positively selected. Receptors were obtained from a woman under 40 in good health.

This sequence joins TRBV7-8 and TRBJ2-1; the D call may be TRBD1 or TRBD2 (5 bases each). Germline V gene sequence: CDR1 SGHVS, CDR2 FQNEAQ. The V and J ends lost 1 base and 6 bases respectively, with 22 bases between them. The CDR3 runs 18 residues. CDR3 DNA: TGTGCCAGCAGCTTAGTAACAGGTGGGCCATCGGGGCCCAATGAGCAGTTCTTC. Its protein is CASSLVTGGPSGPNEQFF.

The chain joins TRBV5-4 to TRBJ2-5; D is unresolved. Trimming removed 1 base from V and 5 bases from J, with 21 bases in between. This CDR3 is built from 17 residues. Per germline, CDR1 SGHNT and CDR2 YYREEE (reference sequence). The CDR3 is CASSLFIAETLPETQYF. The CDR3 DNA reads as TGTGCCAGCAGCTTGTTCATCGCCGAGACCCTTCCCGAGACCCAGTACTTC. The variable domain in full, completed from reference TRBV5-4 and TRBJ2-5, reads ETGVTQSPTHLIKTRGQQVTLRCSSQSGHNTVSWYQQALGQGPQFIFQYYREEENGRGNFPPRFSGLQFPNYSSELNVNALELDDSALYLCASSLFIAETLPETQYFGPGTRLLVL.

This chain uses TRBV28 with TRBJ2-6; no clear D. The CDR3 extends over 16 amino acids. V gave up 3 bases and J gave up 1 base, with 10 bases separating them. The germline CDR1 and CDR2 sequences are MDHEN and SYDVKM. CDR3 sequence: CASSLLAGSGANVLTF. The CDR3 bases are TGTGCCAGCAGTTTGCTCGCCGGGTCTGGGGCCAACGTCCTGACTTTC.

V gene TRBV18 combines with J gene TRBJ2-3, with TRBD1 matching 7 bases. The CDR3 covers 15 residues. The junction had 5 bases not matched to a gene; V was cut back by 3 bases and J by 2 bases. Germline CDR1 KGHSH, CDR2 LQKENI. In DNA form, the CDR3 reads TGTGCCAGCTCACCCACGACAGGGATCACAGATACGCAGTATTTT. Its translation: CASSPTTGITDTQYF.

The rearrangement joins TRBV5-4 to TRBJ2-5; D perhaps matches TRBD1 (5 bases). The germline gives CDR1 SGHNT, CDR2 YYREEE (reference sequence). V lost 3 bases to trimming and J lost 2 bases, with 11 bases between them. The CDR3 is 14 residues long. CDR3 in DNA: TGTGCCAGCAGCTCTGGACACAGTCAAGAGACCCAGTACTTC. Protein product: CASSSGHSQETQYF.

CDR3: CASSLDALGGLADYEQYF. The CDR3 nucleotides are TGCGCCAGCAGCTTGGATGCCCTAGGGGGACTAGCGGACTACGAGCAGTACTTC. This chain connects TRBV5-1 to TRBJ2-5, with 11 bases lining up with TRBD2. The end of the DNA fits TRBJ2-7 better, so the J call may be wrong. The CDR3 consists of 18 residues. Germline V gene sequence: CDR1 SGHRS, CDR2 YFSETQ.

The rearrangement joins TRBV9 to TRBJ1-2, with a possible D match to TRBD1 (5 bases). The CDR3 totals 15 residues. In germline, CDR1 is SGDLS, CDR2 YYNGEE. The germline V and J ends were trimmed by 0 bases and 8 bases, with 17 bases remaining between them. Written as DNA, the CDR3 is TGTGCCAGCAGCGTAGCTGAGGGGCGTAGTGGCGGCTACACCTTC. It codes for CASSVAEGRSGGYTF.

V and J are TRBV28 and TRBJ2-1; D might be TRBD2 (5 bases). From germline, CDR1 is MDHEN and CDR2 SYDVKM. V lost 5 bases to trimming and J lost 0 bases, with 14 bases between them. The length of the CDR3 is 16 residues. The CDR3 DNA is TGTGCCAGCAGTCCAGGAGGCCTCCCCTCCTACAATGAGCAGTTCTTC. This gives the protein CASSPGGLPSYNEQFF.

The rearrangement joins TRBV28 to TRBJ2-2; 11 bases line up with TRBD2. This CDR3 is built from 17 residues. Germline assignment: CDR1 MDHEN and CDR2 SYDVKM. V trimming: 6 bases; J trimming: 3 bases; junction bases outside the gene matches: 9. The chain's CDR3 is CASRGTSGSLDTGELFF. The DNA for the CDR3 is TGTGCCAGCAGGGGAACTAGCGGGAGTTTGGACACCGGGGAGCTGTTTTTT.

The chain employs TRBV2 and TRBJ1-5; D call uncertain. The CDR3 has 13 amino acids. CDR1 SNHLY and CDR2 FYNNEI come from the germline V gene. V lost 6 bases, J lost 5 bases, and 11 bases lay in between. CDR3 coding DNA: TGTGCCAGCAGCCTTACCACCTATCAGCCCCAGCATTTT. The encoded protein is CASSLTTYQPQHF.

The chain carries TRBV4-1 and TRBJ1-2; 11 bases align to TRBD1. This CDR3 has 16 amino acids. From germline, CDR1 is MGHRA and CDR2 YSYEKL. J was trimmed by 4 bases and V by 2 bases; bases with no gene match: 6. The CDR3 here is CASSQQRTGGSYGYTF. In nucleotides, the CDR3 is TGCGCCAGCAGCCAACAACGGACAGGGGGCAGCTATGGCTACACCTTC.

The chain employs TRBV19 and TRBJ1-1; maybe TRBD1 (5 bases). This CDR3 is built from 16 residues. Trimming stripped 4 bases from V and 4 bases from J, with 19 bases between. CDR1 LNHDA and CDR2 SQIVND come from the germline V gene (reference sequence). The CDR3 protein is CASSTLRSGFVTEAFF. CDR3 nucleotide sequence: TGTGCCAGTAGTACACTCAGATCAGGGTTTGTCACTGAAGCTTTCTTT.

A single count supports this clone. The J gene is TRBJ1-5, the V gene TRBV30; 8 bases line up with TRBD1. The V segment lost 2 bases and the J segment 4 bases; nucleotides outside the gene matches: 7. This CDR3 is 15 amino acids long. Germline loops: CDR1 GTSNPN, CDR2 SVGIG (reference sequence). CDR3 residues: CAWSIQGARNQPQHF. The CDR3 DNA is TGTGCCTGGAGTATTCAGGGGGCTCGGAATCAGCCCCAGCATTTT.

The chain links TRBV2 to TRBJ2-7; D is unclear. The V gene lost 3 bases and the J gene lost 2 bases, with 8 bases spanning the gap. Germline CDR1 SNHLY, CDR2 FYNNEI. The CDR3 spans 13 residues. The CDR3 is CASSDGYTYEQYF. In nucleotides, the CDR3 is TGTGCCAGCAGTGACGGGTATACCTACGAGCAGTACTTC.

J is TRBJ2-7 and V is TRBV19; 13 bases align to TRBD2. Germline CDR1 LNHDA, CDR2 SQIVND (reference sequence). This CDR3 contains 17 residues. V lost 5 bases and J lost 4; bases outside the gene matches: 11. DNA for the CDR3: TGTGCCAGTAGTGGCCCGGGACTAGCGGGAAGGTATTACGAGCAGTACTTC. Protein product: CASSGPGLAGRYYEQYF.

This chain uses TRBV19 with TRBJ2-5; TRBD2 agrees at 9 bases. Germline trimming cut 8 bases from V and 2 bases from J; bases unmatched to any gene: 6. The germline V gene encodes CDR1 LNHDA and CDR2 SQIVND (reference sequence). This CDR3 has 14 amino acids. CDR3 nucleotides: TGTGCCAGTGCCGCTAGCGGGAATCAAGAGACCCAGTACTTC. Translating it yields CASAASGNQETQYF.

This chain links TRBV28 with TRBJ2-3; tentative D call: TRBD2 (5 bases). The CDR3 totals 16 residues. V was clipped by 2 bases and J by 5 bases, with 17 bases between them. Germline V gives CDR1 MDHEN, CDR2 SYDVKM. The CDR3 spells CASSLGVAMGVDTQYF. CDR3 bases: TGTGCCAGCAGTTTAGGTGTAGCGATGGGAGTAGATACGCAGTATTTT.

The chain carries TRBV2 and TRBJ2-7; D possibly corresponds to TRBD1 (5 bases). Germline loops: CDR1 SNHLY, CDR2 FYNNEI. The CDR3 has 13 amino acids. V was trimmed by 9 bases and J by 4 bases, leaving 16 bases between them. The DNA for the CDR3 is TGTGCCAGTAGAACCGACAGAAGATACGAGCAGTACTTC. It translates to CASRTDRRYEQYF.

The chain carries TRBV6-5 and TRBJ1-5; D is undetermined. The CDR3 runs 14 residues. In germline, CDR1 is MNHEY, CDR2 SVGAGI. Trimming stripped 4 bases from V and 2 bases from J, with 9 bases between. As DNA, the CDR3 is TGTGCCAGCAGTTCAGGACGGGGCAATCAGCCCCAGCATTTT. Amino acid sequence: CASSSGRGNQPQHF.

The chain recombines TRBV6-1 with TRBJ2-1; possibly TRBD2 for D (6 bases). From germline, CDR1 is MNHNS and CDR2 SASEGT. Trimming took 3 bases from V and 12 from J, leaving 24 bases between them. This CDR3 has 16 residues. The CDR3 coding sequence is TGTGCCAGCAGTGAGGGCGGGCTGGGCTCGCCGCGGGGGCAGTTCTTC. It codes for CASSEGGLGSPRGQFF.

The V gene is TRBV7-8, the J gene TRBJ1-3, with 8 bases identical to TRBD1. In germline, CDR1 is SGHVS, CDR2 FQNEAQ. V gave up 1 base and J gave up 5 bases; unmatched junction bases: 7. The CDR3 runs 16 residues. The CDR3 reads CASSLGRGTGRNTIYF. CDR3 DNA: TGTGCCAGCAGCTTAGGGCGCGGGACAGGAAGAAACACCATATATTTT.

The V call is TRBV9, the J call TRBJ2-7, with D maybe TRBD2 (7 bases). The CDR3 totals 16 residues. Germline CDR1 SGDLS, CDR2 YYNGEE. The V end was cut by 0 bases, the J end by 2 bases, with 15 bases between. The CDR3 protein is CASSVGGGFTPYEQYF. In nucleotides, the CDR3 is TGTGCCAGCAGCGTAGGGGGGGGCTTTACACCCTACGAGCAGTACTTC.

This rearrangement joins TRBV7-7 to TRBJ2-7, with TRBD2 matching over 7 bases. Germline V gene data show CDR1 as SSHAT and CDR2 as FNYEAQ (reference sequence). This CDR3 spans 14 amino acids. V shed 5 bases, J shed 2 bases, and the junction held 6 bases outside the gene matches. CDR3 nucleotides: TGTGCCAGCAGCGCCATCGGACTAGCCTACGAGCAGTACTTC. This sequence encodes CASSAIGLAYEQYF.

J is TRBJ2-1 and V is TRBV30; the match to TRBD2 covers 9 bases. V dropped 4 bases and J dropped 7; count of bases not matched to a gene: 8. CDR1 and CDR2 from the germline V gene are GTSNPN and SVGIG (reference sequence). CDR3 length: 14 amino acids. The CDR3 DNA is TGTGCCTGGACCCTAGCGGGATCCAGGAATGAGCAGTTCTTC. Its protein product is CAWTLAGSRNEQFF.

The genes are TRBV7-9 and TRBJ2-5, with 7 bases identical to TRBD2. The germline gives CDR1 SEHNR, CDR2 FQNEAQ (reference sequence). CDR3 length equals 14 residues. Losses at the gene ends were 5 bases for V and 5 bases for J; bases not matched to a gene: 8. In DNA form, the CDR3 reads TGTGCCAGCAGCCCCCCCAGCGGGAAGGAGACCCAGTACTTC. Residues: CASSPPSGKETQYF.

The gene calls are TRBV9 and TRBJ2-7, with D tentatively TRBD1 (6 bases). This CDR3 region has 15 residues. V was trimmed by 4 bases and J by 6 bases, leaving 20 bases between them. Germline V CDR1 and CDR2: SGDLS, YYNGEE. The CDR3 DNA sequence: TGTGCCAGCAGCCTACTAGGTGGGGGCCCCCTCGAGCAGTACTTC. This encodes CASSLLGGGPLEQYF.

In this sample, this clone turned up once. The gene calls are TRBV11-2 and TRBJ2-3; D gene unclear. Germline V CDR1 and CDR2: SGHAT, FQNNGV. This CDR3 has 15 residues. V was clipped by 5 bases and J by 1 base, with 13 bases between them. CDR3 residues: CASSIRTAGTDTQYF. CDR3 DNA sequence: TGTGCCAGCAGCATTAGGACCGCGGGCACAGATACGCAGTATTTT.

The chain carries TRBV6-5 and TRBJ1-4; D gene ambiguous. V lost 0 bases and J 7 bases, leaving 9 bases between the germline ends. CDR1 MNHEY and CDR2 SVGAGI come from the germline V gene. The CDR3 totals 14 residues. The CDR3 spells CASSYSGVSEKLFF. CDR3 bases: TGTGCCAGCAGTTACTCCGGGGTTAGTGAAAAACTGTTTTTT.

This clone was detected a few times. The chain recombines TRBV5-1 with TRBJ1-1; 7 bases match TRBD1. V gave up 4 bases and J gave up 7 bases; unmatched junction bases: 7. The CDR3 spans 13 residues. Germline V gene data show CDR1 as SGHRS and CDR2 as YFSETQ. The CDR3 protein is CASSGGGAGEAFF. CDR3 bases: TGCGCCAGCAGCGGAGGGGGCGCGGGTGAAGCTTTCTTT.